In this sample, the clone carrying this T cell receptor beta chain turned up once. Its antigen is currently unknown. This record belongs to a study of blood T cells in healthy people across ages. Primers used in a second PCR of about 6 to 11 cycles were a sample-barcoded 5' primer and a J-beta primer mix. TCRdb recomputed calls from the 5' RACE reads with MiXCR, one row per CDR3 protein. This sample has about 600,000 distinct CDR3 sequences, with less than 60% found just once. Germline V gene sequence: CDR1 KGHSH, CDR2 LQKENI. The CDR3 contains 16 residues. The V and J ends lost 2 bases and 11 bases respectively, with 21 bases between them. Points from the study as a whole: Estimated diversity that came from one million T cells was considered an underestimate.

The source material was blood. The chain combines TRBV18 with TRBJ1-4; D is possibly TRBD1 (5 bases). This TCR was recovered from a man older than 75 in good health. CDR3 region: CASSPGIRGGREKLFF. CDR3 DNA: TGTGCCAGCTCACCAGGCATCCGGGGGGGAAGAGAGAAACTGTTTTTT.